This TCR beta chain was captured by sequencing in a study of blood T cell repertoires in COVID-19. The CDR3 extends over 13 amino acids. Germline CDR1 SNHLY, CDR2 FYNNEI. Trimming took 7 bases from V and 2 from J, leaving 11 bases between them. Original processing notes: Cell counts per sample came from amplifying reference gene primers. Sequencing used immunoSEQ multiplex PCR; TCRdb keeps in-frame clones, though not all of them. The V and J calls and the clone size are those of that table, but D and trimming were determined from the DNA. The top ten clones hold roughly 4.8% of a sample with about 170,000 clones, approximately 92% of them seen once.

The sample consisted of peripheral blood. The chain uses TRBV2 and TRBJ1-1, with a tentative D call TRBD1 (6 bases). This clonotype originated in a woman between 50 and 59 years old with acute or convalescent COVID-19. Written as DNA, the CDR3 is TGTGCCAGCATTCTGGACAGAAACACTGAAGCTTTCTTT. Amino acid sequence: CASILDRNTEAFF.